These T cell receptor beta chains were read from a single sample in a study of radiotherapy plus CTLA-4 blockade in lung cancer. Some clones are missing from TCRdb's copy, which holds only in-frame ones; the method was immunoSEQ multiplex PCR. The data contain 65,000 to 90,000 clones, approximately 86% of them seen just once; the ten biggest clones take up 0.87%. Material: peripheral blood, obtained from a patient treated with radiotherapy plus ipilimumab. These receptors all stem from a human donor with non-small cell lung cancer who had stable disease on radiotherapy plus ipilimumab. Both conserved end residues are part of each CDR3.

len: 15; v_gene: TRBV2; CDR3aa: CASSGLAGAADTQYF
len: 14; v_gene: TRBV18; CDR3aa: CASSPLDRAHEQYF
len: 15; v_gene: TRBV7-3; CDR3aa: CASSLGRGLTGELFF
len: 13; v_gene: TRBV5-5; CDR3aa: CASSALSGYEQYF
len: 16; v_gene: TRBV28; CDR3aa: CASSSRQGRGNQPQHF
len: 14; v_gene: TRBV14; CDR3aa: CASSPTGVTDTQYF
len: 15; v_gene: TRBV10-2; CDR3aa: CASSEFRRLPDTQYF
len: 15; v_gene: TRBV28; CDR3aa: CASTPAQGSKNIQYF
len: 14; v_gene: TRBV28; CDR3aa: CASSRGGPQETQYF
len: 16; v_gene: TRBV28; CDR3aa: CASSFRGTGMGRPQHF
len: 14; v_gene: TRBV15; CDR3aa: CATSRGGRENTIYF
len: 15; v_gene: TRBV18; CDR3aa: CASSPPSGGAWGYTF
len: 15; v_gene: TRBV6-5; CDR3aa: CASRKADSSNTEAFF
len: 13; v_gene: TRBV28; CDR3aa: CASSQGGYQPQHF
len: 13; v_gene: TRBV11-3; CDR3aa: CASSLDQQTPVEF
len: 12; v_gene: TRBV5-1; CDR3aa: CASSRWGNTIYF
len: 16; v_gene: TRBV28; CDR3aa: CASTLGQGAPKNIQYF
len: 14; v_gene: TRBV10-3; CDR3aa: CAISDLGARNEQFF
len: 14; v_gene: TRBV2; CDR3aa: CASSPGAYQETQYF
len: 14; v_gene: TRBV28; CDR3aa: CASSAQGGTTEAFF
len: 14; v_gene: TRBV7-2; CDR3aa: CASSSQRPPDTQYF
len: 12; v_gene: TRBV7-2; CDR3aa: CASSLVEPEQYF
len: 12; v_gene: TRBV29-1; CDR3aa: CSAKTGAYGYTF
len: 15; v_gene: TRBV14; CDR3aa: CASSQGGQGSYGYTF
len: 17; v_gene: TRBV11-1; CDR3aa: CASSLSGGNSGANVLTF
len: 13; v_gene: TRBV30; CDR3aa: CAWNTGREYEQYF
len: 14; v_gene: TRBV5-1; CDR3aa: CASSYGTGVDIQYF
len: 18; v_gene: TRBV2; CDR3aa: CASSELSFSRATKNIQYF
len: 12; v_gene: TRBV15; CDR3aa: CASQGTTGRLFF
len: 17; v_gene: TRBV7-2; CDR3aa: CASSAPGLAGRTDTQYF
len: 16; v_gene: TRBV27; CDR3aa: CASSFTQQGLRGELFF
len: 15; v_gene: TRBV6-1; CDR3aa: CASSVEQGAYNEQFF
len: 14; v_gene: TRBV7-7; CDR3aa: CASSQGLLTGELFF
len: 13; v_gene: TRBV28; CDR3aa: CASSLSQAYEQYF
len: 12; v_gene: TRBV18; CDR3aa: CASSPQGNGYTF
len: 12; v_gene: TRBV6-1; CDR3aa: CASSQTRYEQFF
len: 14; v_gene: TRBV9; CDR3aa: CASSVAGADYEQYF
len: 15; v_gene: TRBV12-5; CDR3aa: CASGSGQARNQPQHF
len: 13; v_gene: TRBV29-1; CDR3aa: CSAARTPNSPLHF
len: 15; v_gene: TRBV7-3; CDR3aa: CASSTIAGGSYEQYF